This TCR beta chain was found in a study of T cells in Graves' hyperthyroidism and ophthalmopathy. The overall study: Peripheral blood specimens were obtained at initial diagnosis, prior to any treatment. Overall study findings and caveats: Peripheral blood also featured most of the thyroid clonotypes expanded above 0.001.

TCR beta CDR3 regions were amplified from RNA. The HTBI primer set drove a first-round RT-PCR of the TCR CDR3. TCRdb independently ran MiXCR on the multiplex PCR reads; one entry per CDR3 protein. Found here are fewer than 400,000 distinct CDR3 sequences, approximately 25% of them singletons; the top ten hold about 73%. Details on this clonotype: Its specificity is not known.

This receptor was identified in a man in his fifties with Graves' hyperthyroidism. The source material was blood.

The DNA for the CDR3 is TGTGCCAGCAGCTTAGTGGCGGTAAACTATGGCTACACCTTC. Amino acid sequence: CASSLVAVNYGYTF. The chain carries TRBV7-2 and TRBJ1-2, with no clear D. The CDR3 length is 14 residues. Per the germline V gene, CDR1 is SGHTA and CDR2 is FQGNSA. The V end lost 1 base, the J end lost 2 bases, and 8 bases lay between the germline ends.